The 24 T cell receptor beta chains below were found in one sample sequenced in a study of early T cells in non-severe SARS-CoV-2 infection (dated by TCRdb to about 2021). The library was built by means of 5' RACE. Sequencing took place on a NextSeq 500. In TCRdb, the public reads were trimmed at Q25 with fastp and aligned with MiXCR, with productive beta chains retained. Rows with a matching CDR3 protein are joined into one entry that keeps the most common DNA and genes. Within this sample are 35,000 to 50,000 distinct CDR3 sequences, with about a quarter of them counted one time only. The leading ten clones occupy just over 4.5% of the sample. This sample comprised whole blood, obtained at baseline. The receptors derive from an adult who was a healthcare worker with PCR-confirmed SARS-CoV-2 infection or an uninfected control (not recorded which).

This clonotype was seen a few times. The conserved phenylalanine or tryptophan normally closing the CDR3 is absent here, so this likely arose from a read error. No DNA is shown, since the ends of the CDR3 on it are uncertain; the CDR3 is the one TCRdb lists. This chain uses TRBV7-2 with TRBJ1-1; TRBD1 was called by the table and not checked on the DNA. From its first to its last residue, the CDR3 has 13 amino acids. Germline CDR1 SGHTA, CDR2 FQGNSA. CDR3 region: CASSLRTGTPTFL.

In this sample, this clonotype turned up many times. The V gene is TRBV5-1, the J gene TRBJ1-1; D is perhaps TRBD1 (5 bases). V was clipped by 7 bases and J by 3 bases, with 16 bases between them. The germline V gene has CDR1 SGHRS and CDR2 YFSETQ. The CDR3 length is 14 residues. The CDR3 DNA reads as TGCGCCAGCGGGCCAGGGCTTTTGGACACTGAAGCTTTCTTT. Amino acid sequence: CASGPGLLDTEAFF.

J is TRBJ2-3 and V is TRBV6-5; possible D gene TRBD2, 5 bases. The CDR3 extends over 13 amino acids. Trimming cost V 7 bases and J 0 bases, with 8 bases left between them. From germline, CDR1 is MNHEY and CDR2 SVGAGI. CDR3 residues: CASKLASTDTQYF. The CDR3 DNA is TGTGCCAGCAAGCTAGCTAGCACAGATACGCAGTATTTT.

CDR3 bases: TGTGCCAGCAGCTTAGGGGCGGTCACCTACGAGCAGTACTTC. Translating gives CASSLGAVTYEQYF. V usage is TRBV5-6 and J usage is TRBJ2-7; D is perhaps TRBD1 (5 bases). Germline CDR1 reads SGHDT; CDR2 reads YYEEEE. The CDR3 is made up of 14 amino acids. V was trimmed by 2 bases and J by 2 bases, leaving 11 bases between them. The entire variable domain, with the rest obtained from reference TRBV5-6 and TRBJ2-7, is as follows: DAGVTQSPTHLIKTRGQQVTLRCSPKSGHDTVSWYQQALGQGPQFIFQYYEEEERQRGNFPDRFSGHQFPNYSSELNVNALLLGDSALYLCASSLGAVTYEQYFGPGTRLTVT.

The chain employs TRBV18 and TRBJ2-7; 7 nucleotides align to TRBD1. The CDR3 extends over 15 amino acids. Germline V gene sequence: CDR1 KGHSH, CDR2 LQKENI. Trimming took 2 bases from V and 3 from J; bases not matched to a gene: 7. CDR3 coding DNA: TGTGCCAGCTCACCAACAGGGGAGATTTACTACGAGCAGTACTTC. Translation: CASSPTGEIYYEQYF.

This clonotype was counted between two and nine times. The V gene is TRBV7-9, the J gene TRBJ2-7, with D possibly TRBD1 on 5 matching bases. Trimming removed 3 bases at V and 3 bases at J, with 15 bases between. CDR1 is SEHNR, CDR2 FQNEAQ, per germline (reference sequence). The CDR3 covers 15 residues. The CDR3 coding sequence is TGTGCCAGCAGCTTCAAGGGGCAGGGCGACTACGAGCAGTACTTC. Encoded protein: CASSFKGQGDYEQYF. The variable domain in full, completed from reference TRBV7-9 and TRBJ2-7, reads DTGVSQNPRHKITKRGQNVTFRCDPISEHNRLYWYRQTLGQGPEFLTYFQNEAQLEKSRLLSDRFSAERPKGSFSTLEIQRTEQGDSAMYLCASSFKGQGDYEQYFGPGTRLTVT.

The chain has TRBV6-1 and TRBJ2-3; 10 bases line up with TRBD2. Germline values: CDR1 MNHNS, CDR2 SASEGT. Unmatched junction bases numbered 5, after V lost 0 bases and J lost 2 bases. This CDR3 spans 17 amino acids. The CDR3 coding sequence is TGTGCCAGCAGTGAAGCGGCTAGCGGGGGCCTCACAGATACGCAGTATTTT. Its protein product is CASSEAASGGLTDTQYF.

The chain employs TRBV7-9 and TRBJ1-3, with a tentative D call TRBD1 (6 bases). The germline V gene has CDR1 SEHNR and CDR2 FQNEAQ (reference sequence). V was trimmed by 4 bases and J by 2 bases, leaving 9 bases between them. This CDR3 is 14 amino acids long. The CDR3, as DNA: TGTGCCAGCAGCTGGTCAGGGGCTGGAAACACCATATATTTT. Protein: CASSWSGAGNTIYF.

This clonotype has a handful of counts. The chain combines TRBV18 with TRBJ1-1; 7 positions match TRBD1. This CDR3 contains 15 residues. V lost 3 bases, J lost 1 base, and 5 bases stayed unmatched. Germline V lookup: CDR1 KGHSH, CDR2 LQKENI. The CDR3 reads CASSPVQGPNTEAFF. The CDR3 DNA is TGTGCCAGCTCACCTGTACAGGGGCCGAACACTGAAGCTTTCTTT.

This clonotype was counted a few times. The chain joins TRBV19 to TRBJ2-5; D may be TRBD2 (5 bases). This CDR3 is built from 13 residues. Germline V gives CDR1 LNHDA, CDR2 SQIVND (reference sequence). V was shortened by 5 bases and J by 5 bases, with 12 bases between the two germline ends. CDR3 bases: TGTGCCAGTAGTCCCCGGGGTGGGGAGACCCAGTACTTC. It specifies CASSPRGGETQYF.

The chain combines TRBV7-6 with TRBJ2-7; 7 nucleotides align to TRBD1. The CDR3 covers 15 residues. Trimming took 6 bases from V and 2 from J; bases not matched to a gene: 10. Germline loops: CDR1 SGHVS, CDR2 FNYEAQ. In DNA, the CDR3 is TGTGCCAGCAGTTTTCGGGCCGGACAGGCCTACGAGCAGTACTTC. Translated, it gives CASSFRAGQAYEQYF. The full variable domain, with the rest looked up from reference TRBV7-6 and TRBJ2-7, is GAGVSQSPRYKVTKRGQDVALRCDPISGHVSLYWYRQALGQGPEFLTYFNYEAQQDKSGLPNDRFSAERPEGSISTLTIQRTEQRDSAMYRCASSFRAGQAYEQYFGPGTRLTVT.

The V gene is TRBV19, the J gene TRBJ1-3; unclear D gene. Per germline, CDR1 LNHDA and CDR2 SQIVND (reference sequence). This CDR3 has 13 residues. V dropped 4 bases and J dropped 4 bases, with 8 bases sitting between them. CDR3 protein: CASSTTFGNTIYF. The CDR3 DNA reads TGTGCCAGTAGTACGACATTCGGAAACACCATATATTTT.

In its sample, this clonotype was seen a few times. CDR3 in DNA: TGTGCCAGCAGCCGGGGACTAGCGGGGAATCGTGAGCAGTTCTTC. It encodes CASSRGLAGNREQFF. The rearrangement links TRBV5-6 to TRBJ2-1, with TRBD2 matching over 13 bases. Trimming cost V 4 bases and J 9 bases; bases outside gene matches: 7. The germline CDR1 and CDR2 sequences are SGHDT and YYEEEE. The CDR3 is 15 residues long. The full variable domain, with the rest looked up from reference TRBV5-6 and TRBJ2-1, is DAGVTQSPTHLIKTRGQQVTLRCSPKSGHDTVSWYQQALGQGPQFIFQYYEEEERQRGNFPDRFSGHQFPNYSSELNVNALLLGDSALYLCASSRGLAGNREQFFGPGTRLTVL.

This chain links TRBV12-3 or TRBV12-4 with TRBJ2-2; D might be TRBD1 or TRBD2, each matching 5 bases. V lost 2 bases and J lost 2, with 15 bases in between. The CDR3 is made up of 17 amino acids. CDR3 DNA sequence: TGTGCCAGCAGTTTATCCGGGGCCTCCTATAACACCGGGGAGCTGTTTTTT. This gives the protein CASSLSGASYNTGELFF.

In this sample, this clonotype turned up a few times. This chain joins TRBV12-3 or TRBV12-4 and TRBJ2-7; no clear D. V lost 3 bases to trimming and J lost 2 bases, with 11 bases between them. There are 14 residues in the CDR3. This CDR3 reads CASSFRSGTYEQYF. Written as DNA, the CDR3 is TGTGCCAGCAGTTTCCGGTCAGGTACCTACGAGCAGTACTTC.

The chain links TRBV18 to TRBJ2-5, with unresolved D. Per germline, CDR1 KGHSH and CDR2 LQKENI. V was cut by 4 bases and J by 4 bases, with 13 bases left in between. The CDR3 consists of 14 residues. The CDR3 nucleotides read TGTGCCAGCTCACGCATACAAGCGAGAGAGACCCAGTACTTC. It encodes CASSRIQARETQYF.

V usage is TRBV3-1 and J usage is TRBJ1-2, with 7 bases fitting TRBD1. Germline values: CDR1 LGHDT, CDR2 YNNKEL (reference sequence). V dropped 3 bases and J dropped 6; count of bases not matched to a gene: 4. This CDR3 is built from 13 residues. The CDR3 DNA sequence: TGTGCCAGCAGCCATATCGACAGGGATGGCTACACCTTC. This encodes CASSHIDRDGYTF.

In this sample, this clonotype turned up a few times. The chain carries TRBV19 and TRBJ2-5, with a weak D call TRBD1 (6 bases). The CDR3 is 14 amino acids. The germline gives CDR1 LNHDA, CDR2 SQIVND (reference sequence). V lost 5 bases and J 1 base, leaving 11 bases between the germline ends. The CDR3, as DNA: TGTGCCAGTAGTCCCCGGGACACCCAAGAGACCCAGTACTTC. This translates into CASSPRDTQETQYF.

The chain carries TRBV20-1 and TRBJ2-5, with D perhaps assigned TRBD1 or TRBD2 (5 bases each). Trimming stripped 7 bases from V and 1 base from J, with 13 bases between. This CDR3 comprises 13 residues. Germline lookup yields CDR1 DFQATT and CDR2 SNEGSKA (reference sequence). CDR3 sequence reads: CSGSDGTQETQYF. DNA of the CDR3: TGCAGTGGTTCGGACGGGACCCAAGAGACCCAGTACTTC.

The rearrangement uses TRBV2 and TRBJ2-3; weak D call: TRBD2 (5 bases). V was trimmed by 4 bases and J by 6 bases, leaving 14 bases between them. The CDR3 loop spans 14 amino acids. Germline CDR1 reads SNHLY; CDR2 reads FYNNEI. The CDR3 DNA reads as TGTGCCAGCAGTGGGGCGACGGGGTACGATACGCAGTATTTT. Protein: CASSGATGYDTQYF.

This clonotype was found many times. The chain combines TRBV11-2 with TRBJ2-5; the D gene is possibly TRBD2 (6 bases). Germline CDR1 is SGHAT and CDR2 is FQNNGV. The germline V and J ends were trimmed by 5 bases and 7 bases, with 17 bases remaining between them. This CDR3 has 14 residues. Here the CDR3 reads CASSPVGGAGTQYF. The CDR3 bases are TGTGCCAGCAGCCCGGTTGGTGGAGCGGGGACCCAGTACTTC.

This chain connects TRBV18 to TRBJ1-1, with TRBD1 matching over 11 bases. With 4 bases clipped from V and 10 bases from J, the junction kept 2 bases outside the gene matches. The CDR3 is 12 residues long. Germline V gene sequence: CDR1 KGHSH, CDR2 LQKENI. This CDR3 is CASSQGQGGAFF. Written as DNA, the CDR3 is TGTGCCAGCTCACAGGGACAGGGGGGAGCTTTCTTT.

Worth noting for this clonotype: The junction departs from the called germline gene at one end, perhaps through a read error. This chain links TRBV4-3 with TRBJ2-1, with D perhaps assigned TRBD1 or TRBD2 (5 bases each). Per germline, CDR1 LGHNA and CDR2 YSLEER. The CDR3 length is 14 residues. In DNA, the CDR3 is TGCGCCAGCAGCCAAGGAGGGGCCTACAATGGGCAGTTCTTC. Its protein product is CASSQGGAYNGQFF.

The sample holds a few counts of this clonotype. The chain links TRBV7-2 to TRBJ1-5; 7 bases map to TRBD1. V dropped 2 bases and J dropped 6; count of bases not matched to a gene: 7. This CDR3 comprises 15 residues. Germline CDR1 SGHTA, CDR2 FQGNSA. CDR3: CASSLSTGDAQPQHF. As DNA, the CDR3 is TGTGCCAGCAGCTTAAGCACAGGGGACGCTCAGCCCCAGCATTTT.